This passage covers 15 T cell receptor beta chains from one sample sequenced in a study of shared clonotypes between healthy human individuals. Only in-frame clones appear in the TCRdb table, and some are missing; sequencing was by immunoSEQ multiplex PCR. The sample holds millions of clones; 95% are singletons and the top ten take 0.13%. Sequencing was carried out using naive CD4+ T cells sorted from blood. Subset described: CD45RA+ positively selected. These receptors came from a man aged 18-30 years in good health.

The V and J genes are TRBV7-9 and TRBJ2-7, with D tentatively TRBD1 (5 bases). CDR1 is SEHNR, CDR2 FQNEAQ, per germline (reference sequence). This CDR3 contains 13 residues. The V end lost 4 bases, the J end lost 2 bases, and 9 bases lay between the germline ends. This chain's CDR3 is CASSSAGPYEQYF. The CDR3 DNA is TGTGCCAGCAGCTCGGCAGGGCCCTACGAGCAGTACTTC.

A note on this clone: The same CDR3 is also encoded by other DNA sequences in this sample. The chain employs TRBV6-5 and TRBJ2-7; perhaps TRBD2 as D (5 bases). The germline V gene encodes CDR1 MNHEY and CDR2 SVGAGI. V was trimmed by 2 bases and J by 2 bases, leaving 7 bases between them. The CDR3 is 13 residues long. DNA of the CDR3: TGTGCCAGCAGTTACGCCGGGACCTACGAGCAGTACTTC. This translates into CASSYAGTYEQYF.

A word on this clone: The junction departs from the called germline gene at one end, perhaps through a read error. The gene calls are TRBV2 and TRBJ2-5; D might be TRBD1 or TRBD2, each matching 5 bases. Germline CDR1 and CDR2: SNHLY and FYNNEI. The CDR3 sequence is 14 residues long. CDR3 sequence reads: CASSAGTEREAQYF. CDR3 in DNA: TGTGCCAGCAGTGCAGGGACGGAAAGAGAGGCCCAGTACTTC.

The chain joins TRBV2 to TRBJ2-3; 8 bases match TRBD2. CDR1 SNHLY and CDR2 FYNNEI come from the germline V gene. The V segment lost 6 bases and the J segment 6 bases; nucleotides outside the gene matches: 5. The CDR3 is made up of 13 amino acids. In nucleotides, the CDR3 is TGTGCCAGCAGCGGGAGGGCCTTGGATACGCAGTATTTT. Translating gives CASSGRALDTQYF.

The V and J genes are TRBV6-5 and TRBJ1-2, with 8 bases aligning to TRBD1. CDR1 and CDR2 from the germline V gene are MNHEY and SVGAGI. Losses at the gene ends were 7 bases for V and 4 bases for J; bases not matched to a gene: 8. The CDR3 contains 14 residues. In DNA form, the CDR3 reads TGTGCCAGCATGACTCGGACAGGGAGCTATGGCTACACCTTC. It yields the protein CASMTRTGSYGYTF.

The V call is TRBV5-4, the J call TRBJ2-3; maybe TRBD2 (5 bases). The CDR3 has 15 amino acids. V was shortened by 0 bases and J by 5 bases, with 13 bases between the two germline ends. The germline CDR1 and CDR2 sequences are SGHNT and YYREEE (reference sequence). The CDR3 loop is CASSLGLLVIDTQYF. The CDR3 DNA reads TGTGCCAGCAGCTTGGGCTTACTAGTGATAGATACGCAGTATTTT.

The chain combines TRBV5-4 with TRBJ1-2; D is possibly TRBD1 (5 bases). This CDR3 has 14 residues. V dropped 0 bases and J dropped 6 bases, with 12 bases sitting between them. The germline V gene has CDR1 SGHNT and CDR2 YYREEE (reference sequence). The CDR3 DNA sequence: TGTGCCAGCAGCTTGGTGGGGCAGGTCCATGGCTACACCTTC. It encodes CASSLVGQVHGYTF.

For the CDR3, the DNA is TGTGCCAGCAGACCCCGGGACAGGGGGCTATACGAGCAGTACTTC. It encodes CASRPRDRGLYEQYF. The chain is built from TRBV6-5 and TRBJ2-7; 12 nucleotides match TRBD1. Germline V gene lookup returns CDR1 MNHEY and CDR2 SVGAGI. This CDR3 is built from 15 residues. The V and J ends lost 6 bases and 4 bases, in that order; junction bases with no gene match: 7.

The chain has TRBV28 and TRBJ2-1, with 9 bases that match TRBD1. The V gene's germline CDR1 is MDHEN and CDR2 SYDVKM. The CDR3 has 16 amino acids. With 5 bases clipped from V and 4 bases from J, the junction kept 9 bases outside the gene matches. CDR3 sequence: CASSESGQGEYNEQFF. Here the CDR3 DNA reads TGTGCCAGCAGTGAATCGGGACAGGGAGAATACAATGAGCAGTTCTTC.

The chain is built from TRBV5-6 and TRBJ2-7; TRBD2 matches at 10 bases. The germline V gene has CDR1 SGHDT and CDR2 YYEEEE. After removal of 2 bases from V and 3 bases from J, the junction contained 5 bases not matched to a gene. The CDR3 runs to 15 residues. CDR3 loop: CASSFRGLADYEQYF. CDR3 nucleotide sequence: TGTGCCAGCAGCTTCCGAGGACTAGCGGACTACGAGCAGTACTTC.

The chain employs TRBV6-5 and TRBJ2-1; perhaps TRBD1 as D (6 bases). V was trimmed by 7 bases and J by 9 bases, leaving 22 bases between them. CDR3 size: 15 residues. Per germline, CDR1 MNHEY and CDR2 SVGAGI. This CDR3 is CASTTRGFRISEQFF. DNA of the CDR3: TGTGCCAGCACCACCAGGGGTTTCCGGATAAGTGAGCAGTTCTTC.

The chain is built from TRBV2 and TRBJ2-7, with a weak D call TRBD1 (5 bases). V was cut by 8 bases and J by 1 base, with 18 bases left in between. The CDR3 spans 15 residues. In germline, CDR1 is SNHLY, CDR2 FYNNEI. DNA of the CDR3: TGTGCCAGCTGTCCTAGGGGCTGGGGTTCCTACGAGCAGTACTTC. This translates into CASCPRGWGSYEQYF.

V gene TRBV30 combines with J gene TRBJ2-1; 8 positions agree with TRBD2. The CDR3 is 17 amino acids. CDR1 GTSNPN and CDR2 SVGIG come from the germline V gene (reference sequence). The V and J ends lost 4 bases and 1 base, in that order; junction bases with no gene match: 12. CDR3 in amino acids: CAWKSGAGTSSYNEQFF. The CDR3 bases are TGTGCCTGGAAGTCAGGGGCCGGGACTAGTTCCTACAATGAGCAGTTCTTC.

The chain combines TRBV4-3 with TRBJ2-1; 10 nucleotides align to TRBD2. The CDR3 loop spans 16 amino acids. Trimming at V came to 0 bases and at J to 6 bases, leaving 5 bases not matched to a gene. CDR1 is LGHNA and CDR2 is YSLEER in the germline V gene. The CDR3 region is CASSQDGSGRANEQFF. The CDR3, as DNA: TGCGCCAGCAGCCAAGATGGGAGCGGGAGGGCCAATGAGCAGTTCTTC.

A remark on this clone: The same CDR3 arises from other DNA sequences in this sample as well. The gene calls are TRBV5-4 and TRBJ2-1; the D gene is possibly TRBD1 (5 bases). CDR1 SGHNT and CDR2 YYREEE come from the germline V gene (reference sequence). CDR3 size: 13 residues. The V gene lost 3 bases and the J gene lost 5 bases, with 9 bases spanning the gap. The CDR3 DNA reads as TGTGCCAGCAGCTCAGACAGAGACAATGAGCAGTTCTTC. Its protein product is CASSSDRDNEQFF.